The 13 T cell receptor beta chains listed next were all sequenced from one sample in a study of CXCR3-negative and CXCR3-positive naive CD8 T cells. The study's findings and limits: CXCR3-positive naive cells carried more hydrophobic TRB CDR3s than CXCR3-negative naive cells did.

The study made its TRB cDNA libraries by 5' RACE, adding UMI labels. TCRdb reprocessed the 5' RACE reads and keeps a single row for each CDR3 protein, giving no DNA. In total, the table holds 55,000 to 75,000 distinct CDR3 sequences. No antigen has been identified for these receptors. The sample taken for sequencing was naive CXCR3+ CD8+ T cells from blood. Described subset: CD45RO-CCR7+CD27+CD95- naive CD8+ T cells expressing CXCR3 (TNR3+). The receptors were gathered from a human donor in good health. Some clones in this sample may be carry-over from other donors' samples.

The V call is TRBV28, the J call TRBJ2-7. The CDR3 is 15 amino acids. Germline V lookup: CDR1 MDHEN, CDR2 SYDVKM. The CDR3 region is CASRTLREDSYEQYF.

The chain couples TRBV6-5 to TRBJ1-1; TCRdb proposes TRBD1, but this gene call is untestable without DNA. Germline loops: CDR1 MNHEY, CDR2 SVGAGI. CDR3 length: 14 amino acids. The CDR3: CASRFRVGNTEAFF.

V usage is TRBV10-3 and J usage is TRBJ1-1; TCRdb picks TRBD1, but there is no DNA to check that call. The V gene's germline CDR1 is ENHRY and CDR2 SYGVKD. This CDR3 contains 13 residues. The CDR3 reads CAIRSGQNTEAFF.

The chain has TRBV6-6 and TRBJ2-2; the TRBD1 assignment by TCRdb is unverifiable without DNA. The CDR3 is made up of 15 amino acids. Germline values: CDR1 MNHNY, CDR2 SVGAGI (reference sequence). The CDR3 sequence is CASSLDGGVTGELFF.

This chain links TRBV7-9 with TRBJ2-7; the TCRdb D gene call, TRBD1, has no DNA to confirm it. This CDR3 comprises 15 residues. Germline CDR1 and CDR2: SEHNR and FQNEAQ (reference sequence). The CDR3 spells CASTHPGRPPNEQYF.

The V call is TRBV7-2, the J call TRBJ2-1; there is no DNA to check the TCRdb D call of TRBD1. Germline V gives CDR1 SGHTA, CDR2 FQGNSA. The CDR3 runs to 16 residues. The CDR3 loop reads CASSFRGPDSYNEQFF.

The chain links TRBV6-4 to TRBJ2-2. Germline-derived CDR1 and CDR2 are MRHNA and SNTAGT. The CDR3 is 13 residues long. This CDR3 reads CASSEFSTGELFF.

The chain uses TRBV11-2 and TRBJ1-5. Germline CDR1 and CDR2: SGHAT and FQNNGV. CDR3 size: 13 residues. CDR3 region: CASSLGSNQPQHF.

The chain couples TRBV29-1 to TRBJ1-1; TCRdb outputs TRBD1, but without DNA this stays unchecked. The CDR3 has 11 residues. CDR1 and CDR2 from the germline V gene are SQVTM and ANQGSEA. CDR3 in amino acids: CSVGQGTEAFF. The variable domain in full, with the rest retrieved from reference TRBV29-1 and TRBJ1-1, is SAVISQKPSRDICQRGTSLTIQCQVDSQVTMMFWYRQQPGQSLTLIATANQGSEATYESGFVIDKFPISRPNLTFSTLTVSNMSPEDSSIYLCSVGQGTEAFFGQGTRLTVV.

The rearrangement joins TRBV9 to TRBJ1-5; TCRdb's D call of TRBD1 is untestable without DNA. The germline V gene encodes CDR1 SGDLS and CDR2 YYNGEE. The CDR3 covers 15 residues. The CDR3 loop reads CASSPTPGGGQPQHF.

The chain carries TRBV5-5 and TRBJ2-7; TCRdb names TRBD1, which stays unverified in the absence of DNA. The CDR3 totals 14 residues. Per the germline V gene, CDR1 is SGHKS and CDR2 is YYEKEE (reference sequence). CDR3 in amino acids: CATAEGDGYYEQYF.

V is TRBV5-1 and J is TRBJ1-6; checking the TCRdb D call of TRBD1 is not possible without DNA. CDR1 is SGHRS and CDR2 is YFSETQ in the germline V gene. The CDR3 spans 16 residues. The CDR3 loop reads CASSLDGQGNNSPLHF.

CDR3 sequence reads: CASSSYPSGGEQYF. The chain combines TRBV7-6 with TRBJ2-7; TCRdb's assignment of TRBD1 cannot be checked, as there is no DNA. There are 14 residues in the CDR3. Germline V gene data show CDR1 as SGHVS and CDR2 as FNYEAQ.